This T cell receptor beta chain was sequenced during a study of T cells and Merkel cell carcinoma outcomes. With 4 bases removed from V and 3 bases from J, the gap between germline ends came to 14 bases. This CDR3 has 15 amino acids. CDR1 and CDR2 (germline): SGHRS, YFSETQ. Findings and caveats of the study: Repertoire plus T-cell density reportedly predicted Merkel cell carcinoma outcomes.

Profiling relied on immunoSEQ multiplex PCR, and the TCRdb table lists in-frame clones only, not all of them. In the table there are 9,000 or so clones, 80% to 90% of which are singletons. As to this clone: Its antigen remains unknown.

Sequencing was done on a sample of tumor tissue from Merkel cell carcinoma. This chain uses TRBV5-1 with TRBJ2-1; no reliable D call. The TCR sequence derives from a human donor with Merkel cell carcinoma. CDR3 residues: CASSEDGRDYNEQFF. The DNA for the CDR3 is TGCGCCAGCAGCGAGGACGGCCGAGACTACAATGAGCAGTTCTTC.